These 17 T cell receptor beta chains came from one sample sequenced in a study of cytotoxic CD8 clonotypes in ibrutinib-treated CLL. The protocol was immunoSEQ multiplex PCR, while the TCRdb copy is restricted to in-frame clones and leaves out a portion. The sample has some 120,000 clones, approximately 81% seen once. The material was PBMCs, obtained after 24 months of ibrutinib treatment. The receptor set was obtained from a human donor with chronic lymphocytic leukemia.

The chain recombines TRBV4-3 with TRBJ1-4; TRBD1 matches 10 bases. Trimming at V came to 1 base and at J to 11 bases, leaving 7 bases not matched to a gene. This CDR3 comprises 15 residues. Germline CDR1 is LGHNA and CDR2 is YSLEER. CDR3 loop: CASSQVGTGVLKLFF. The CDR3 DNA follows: TGCGCCAGCAGCCAAGTCGGGACAGGGGTTCTGAAACTGTTTTTT.

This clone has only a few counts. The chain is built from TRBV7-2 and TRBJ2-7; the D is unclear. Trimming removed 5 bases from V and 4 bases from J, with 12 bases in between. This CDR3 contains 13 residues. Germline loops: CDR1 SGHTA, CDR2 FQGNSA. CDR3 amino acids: CASSPPGRYEQYF. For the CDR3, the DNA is TGTGCCAGCAGCCCCCCGGGCCGTTACGAGCAGTACTTC.

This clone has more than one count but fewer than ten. The CDR3 here is CASSLVGQVQETQYF. CDR3 in DNA: TGCGCCAGCAGCTTGGTAGGGCAAGTCCAAGAGACCCAGTACTTC. The V call is TRBV5-1, the J call TRBJ2-5; D remains ambiguous. The V gene lost 0 bases and the J gene lost 1 base, with 10 bases spanning the gap. The CDR3 has 15 residues. Germline CDR1 and CDR2: SGHRS and YFSETQ.

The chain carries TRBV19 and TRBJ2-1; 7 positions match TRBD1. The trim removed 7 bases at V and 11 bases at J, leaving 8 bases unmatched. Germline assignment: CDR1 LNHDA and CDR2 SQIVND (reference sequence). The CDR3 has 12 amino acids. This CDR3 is CASKVRGGKQFF. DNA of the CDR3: TGTGCCAGTAAGGTACGAGGGGGCAAGCAGTTCTTC.

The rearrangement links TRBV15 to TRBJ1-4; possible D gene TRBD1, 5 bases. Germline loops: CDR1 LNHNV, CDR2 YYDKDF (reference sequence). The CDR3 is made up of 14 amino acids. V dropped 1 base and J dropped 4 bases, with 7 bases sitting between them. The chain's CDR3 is CATSRGDSNEKLFF. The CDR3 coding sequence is TGTGCCACCAGCAGAGGAGACAGTAATGAAAAACTGTTTTTT.

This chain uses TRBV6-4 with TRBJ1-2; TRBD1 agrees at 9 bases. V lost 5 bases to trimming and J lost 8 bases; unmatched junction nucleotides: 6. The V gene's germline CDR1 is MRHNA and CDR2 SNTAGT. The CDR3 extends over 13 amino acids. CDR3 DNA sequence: TGTGCCAGCAGTCCCGACAGGGGGGACGGCTACACCTTC. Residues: CASSPDRGDGYTF.

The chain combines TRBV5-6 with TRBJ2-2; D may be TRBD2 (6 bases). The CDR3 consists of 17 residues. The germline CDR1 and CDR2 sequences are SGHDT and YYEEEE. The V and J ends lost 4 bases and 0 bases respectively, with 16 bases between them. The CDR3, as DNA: TGTGCCAGCAGCCCAACTAGCAGGCAGGCGAACACCGGGGAGCTGTTTTTT. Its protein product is CASSPTSRQANTGELFF.

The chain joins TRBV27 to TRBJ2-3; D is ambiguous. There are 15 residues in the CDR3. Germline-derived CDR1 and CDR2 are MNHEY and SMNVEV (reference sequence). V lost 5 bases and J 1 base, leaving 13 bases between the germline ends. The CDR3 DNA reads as TGTGCCAGCAGTCCGGACCCCCGCGGCACAGATACGCAGTATTTT. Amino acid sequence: CASSPDPRGTDTQYF.

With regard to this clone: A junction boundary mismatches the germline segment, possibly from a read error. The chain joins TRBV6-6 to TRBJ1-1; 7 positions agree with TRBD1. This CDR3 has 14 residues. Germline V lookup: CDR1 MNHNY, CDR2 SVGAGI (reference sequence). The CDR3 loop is CASSNKEGTAAPLF. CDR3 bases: TGTGCCAGCAGCAACAAAGAAGGGACAGCCGCCCCTCTCTTT.

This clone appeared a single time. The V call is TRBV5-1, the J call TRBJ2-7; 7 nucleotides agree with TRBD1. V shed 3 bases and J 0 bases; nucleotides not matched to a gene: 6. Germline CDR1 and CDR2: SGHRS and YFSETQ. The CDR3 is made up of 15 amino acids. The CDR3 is CASSSTGARSYEQYF. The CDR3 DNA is TGCGCCAGCAGCTCAACAGGGGCCCGCTCCTACGAGCAGTACTTC. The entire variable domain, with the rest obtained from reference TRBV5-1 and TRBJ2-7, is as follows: KAGVTQTPRYLIKTRGQQVTLSCSPISGHRSVSWYQQTPGQGLQFLFEYFSETQRNKGNFPGRFSGRQFSNSRSEMNVSTLELGDSALYLCASSSTGARSYEQYFGPGTRLTVT.

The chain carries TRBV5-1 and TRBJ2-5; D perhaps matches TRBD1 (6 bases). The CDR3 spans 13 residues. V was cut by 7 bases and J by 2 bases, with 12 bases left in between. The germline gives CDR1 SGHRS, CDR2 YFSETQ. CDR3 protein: CASGQDSQETQYF. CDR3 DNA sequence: TGCGCCAGCGGGCAGGACAGTCAAGAGACCCAGTACTTC. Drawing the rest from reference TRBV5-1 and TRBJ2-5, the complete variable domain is KAGVTQTPRYLIKTRGQQVTLSCSPISGHRSVSWYQQTPGQGLQFLFEYFSETQRNKGNFPGRFSGRQFSNSRSEMNVSTLELGDSALYLCASGQDSQETQYFGPGTRLLVL.

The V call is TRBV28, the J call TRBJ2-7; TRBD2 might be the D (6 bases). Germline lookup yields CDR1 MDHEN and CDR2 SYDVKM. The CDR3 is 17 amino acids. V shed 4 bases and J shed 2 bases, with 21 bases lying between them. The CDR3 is CASSSPPGTGRPYEQYF. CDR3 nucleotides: TGTGCCAGCAGTTCCCCTCCCGGGACGGGGAGGCCCTACGAGCAGTACTTC. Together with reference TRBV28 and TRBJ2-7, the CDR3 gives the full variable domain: DVKVTQSSRYLVKRTGEKVFLECVQDMDHENMFWYRQDPGLGLRLIYFSYDVKMKEKGDIPEGYSVSREKKERFSLILESASTNQTSMYLCASSSPPGTGRPYEQYFGPGTRLTVT.

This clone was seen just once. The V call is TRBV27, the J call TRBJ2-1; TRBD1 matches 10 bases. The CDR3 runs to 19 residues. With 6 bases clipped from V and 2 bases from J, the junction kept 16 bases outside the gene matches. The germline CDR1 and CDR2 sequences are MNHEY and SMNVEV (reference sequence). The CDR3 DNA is TGTGCCAGCAGGCCCCGAGCCGGACAGGGGGAGACTCCCTACAATGAGCAGTTCTTC. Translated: CASRPRAGQGETPYNEQFF.

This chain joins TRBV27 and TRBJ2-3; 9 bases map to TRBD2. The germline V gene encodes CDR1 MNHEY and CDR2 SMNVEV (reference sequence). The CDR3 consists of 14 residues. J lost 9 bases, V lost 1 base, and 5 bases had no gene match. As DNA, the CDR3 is TGTGCCAGCAGTTTATGGCGGGGGGGAGGGACGCAGTATTTT. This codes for CASSLWRGGGTQYF.

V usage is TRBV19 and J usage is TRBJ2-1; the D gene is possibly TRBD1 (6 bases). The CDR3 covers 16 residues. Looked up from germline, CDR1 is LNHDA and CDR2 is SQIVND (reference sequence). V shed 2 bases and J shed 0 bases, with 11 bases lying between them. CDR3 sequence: CASSIQGTFSYNEQFF. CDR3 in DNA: TGTGCCAGTAGTATACAGGGGACCTTCTCCTACAATGAGCAGTTCTTC.

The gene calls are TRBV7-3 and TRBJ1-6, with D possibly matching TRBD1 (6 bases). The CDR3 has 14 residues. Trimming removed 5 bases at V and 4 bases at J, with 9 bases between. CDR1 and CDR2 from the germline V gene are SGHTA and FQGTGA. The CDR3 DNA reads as TGTGCCAGCAGCGCGACAGGTTATAATTCACCCCTCCACTTT. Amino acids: CASSATGYNSPLHF.

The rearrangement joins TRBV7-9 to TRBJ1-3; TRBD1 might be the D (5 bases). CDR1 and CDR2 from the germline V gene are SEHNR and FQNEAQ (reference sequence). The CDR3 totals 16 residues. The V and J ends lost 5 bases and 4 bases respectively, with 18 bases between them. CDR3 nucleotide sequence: TGTGCCAGCAGCCCGATATGGGGGGACGGAGGAAACACCATATATTTT. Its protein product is CASSPIWGDGGNTIYF.